A selection of T cell receptor beta chains follows, all from one sample in a study of shared clonotypes between healthy human individuals. This table comes from immunoSEQ multiplex PCR, and its TCRdb copy is limited to in-frame clones, with some not included. The sample contains 1.5 million to 2.5 million clones, about 95% of which appear only once. Sequencing input: naive CD8+ T cells sorted from blood. The receptors shown here come from a man younger than 30 in good health. Each CDR3 is given with its conserved first and last residue. Fields, in order: V gene, D gene, J gene, clone size, CDR3 DNA, CDR3 protein. D genes are given only for firm matches. Clone size is not always given. Where it is, it says once, few, many or a class for expanded clones.

>TRBV5-1|NA|TRBJ2-1|NA
TGCGCCAGCAGCTTGGGAGAGGGACGATGGGATGAGCAGTTCTTC
CASSLGEGRWDEQFF
>TRBV7-8|NA|TRBJ1-1|NA
TGTGCCAGCAGCTTAGGGGTCAGCACTGAAGCTTTCTTT
CASSLGVSTEAFF
>TRBV13|NA|TRBJ2-1|NA
TGTGCCAGCAGCTTCGGCTACAATGAGCAGTTCTTC
CASSFGYNEQFF
>TRBV6-5|NA|TRBJ2-1|NA
TGTGCCAGCAGTTACTCGGAGGGGAATGAGCAGTTCTTC
CASSYSEGNEQFF
>TRBV4-1|NA|TRBJ2-4|NA
TGCGCCAGCAGCCAACACAGGGTTGAAACCAAAAACATTCAGTACTTC
CASSQHRVETKNIQYF
>TRBV23-1|NA|TRBJ1-5|NA
TGCGCCAGCAGTCAAATTTATGGGAGACGTCGGGGGTTGGCGTCTCGTCAGCCCCAGCATTTT
CASSQIYGRRRGLASRQPQHF
>TRBV6-1|NA|TRBJ1-2|NA
TGTGCCAGCAGTGAAGCGCCTGCCTCTCCTAACTATGGCTACACCTTC
CASSEAPASPNYGYTF
>TRBV10-2|NA|TRBJ1-5|NA
TGCGCCAGCAGTGTATCTAACGCTCCGCAGCATTTT
CASSVSNAPQHF
>TRBV6-4|NA|TRBJ1-1|NA
TGTGCCAGCAGTGTATCTAGGGACCCCGAAGCTTTCTTT
CASSVSRDPEAFF
>TRBV14|TRBD2|TRBJ2-5|NA
TGTGCCAGCAGCCAACATAGCGGGGGTGTCCAAGAGACCCAGTACTTC
CASSQHSGGVQETQYF
>TRBV9|NA|TRBJ1-5|NA
TGTGCCAGCAGCGTAGATGGGGGGCCCCAGCATTTT
CASSVDGGPQHF
>TRBV4-3|TRBD2|TRBJ2-1|NA
TGCGCCAGCAGCCAAAGACTAGCGGGATACAATGAGCAGTTCTTC
CASSQRLAGYNEQFF
>TRBV4-3|TRBD1|TRBJ2-1|once
TGCGCCAGCAGCCAAGATCAGACAGGGGGCTTGGACAATGAGCAGTTCTTC
CASSQDQTGGLDNEQFF
>TRBV4-3|TRBD2|TRBJ2-7|NA
TGCGCCAGCAGCCAAGAGACTAGCGGGGAAGTCAGAGAGCAGTACTTC
CASSQETSGEVREQYF
>TRBV7-8|TRBD1|TRBJ2-7|NA
TGTGCCAGCAGCTCGCATCCCGGGACAGGGATGGGCGAGCAGTACTTC
CASSSHPGTGMGEQYF
>TRBV27|TRBD1|TRBJ2-7|once
TGTGCCAGCAGTTTAGTCGTACAGGGGCGGTACGAGCAGTACTTC
CASSLVVQGRYEQYF
>TRBV4-2|NA|TRBJ1-6|NA
TGTGCCAGCAGCCAAGAAGGAGGGAGCTATAATTCACCCCTCCACTTT
CASSQEGGSYNSPLHF
>TRBV30|NA|TRBJ1-5|NA
TGTGCCTGGACTATACAGGGAGGGCTTCAGCCCCAGCATTTT
CAWTIQGGLQPQHF
>TRBV9|NA|TRBJ1-2|few
TGTGCCAGCAGCGTAGTCGGGAACTATGGCTACACCTTC
CASSVVGNYGYTF
>TRBV6-5|NA|TRBJ2-3|few
TGTGCCAGCAGTGGGGAGGACACAGATACGCAGTATTTT
CASSGEDTDTQYF
>TRBV19|TRBD2|TRBJ2-1|NA
TGTGCCAGTAGTATAGATAGGACTAGAGACTACAATGAGCAGTTCTTC
CASSIDRTRDYNEQFF
>TRBV6-5|TRBD1|TRBJ2-7|NA
TGTGCCAGCAGTTCCGGGACAGGGGGCTCCTACGAGCAGTACTTC
CASSSGTGGSYEQYF
>TRBV27|NA|TRBJ2-7|NA
TGTGCCAGCAGCGGACGGGTCTACGAGCAGTACTTC
CASSGRVYEQYF
>TRBV5-1|TRBD2|TRBJ2-1|once
TGCGCTCCTACTAGCGTCGATGAGCAGTTCTTC
CAPTSVDEQFF
>TRBV2|NA|TRBJ1-6|NA
TGTGCCAGCAGTCGGGCTTCGGAAGTAACCCTCCACTTT
CASSRASEVTLHF
>TRBV2|NA|TRBJ2-1|NA
TGTGCCAGCAGTGACAATGAGCAGTTCTTC
CASSDNEQFF
>TRBV6-5|TRBD2|TRBJ2-7|NA
TGTGCCAGCAGTTACTCGGCTAGCGGGAGTTACGAGCAGTACTTC
CASSYSASGSYEQYF
>TRBV4-3|TRBD1|TRBJ2-3|NA
TGCGCCAGCAGCCAACTGACAGGGGTCTTCACAGATACGCAGTATTTT
CASSQLTGVFTDTQYF
>TRBV9|NA|TRBJ2-7|NA
TGTGCCAGCAGCGTAGCGGGAGTAGCGCCACTCTACGAGCAGTACTTC
CASSVAGVAPLYEQYF
>TRBV27|TRBD1|TRBJ1-1|NA
TGTGCCAGCAGTCCGGGACAGACGAACACTGAAGCTTTCTTT
CASSPGQTNTEAFF
>TRBV5-8|NA|TRBJ1-4|NA
TGTGCCAGTAGACCCGGGCAGTCTAATGAAAAACTGTTTTTT
CASRPGQSNEKLFF